This T cell receptor (beta chain) is drawn from a study of T cell repertoires in aging, cancer and after chemotherapy. TRB rearrangements spanning V, D and J were amplified using mixed TRB-A/B primers. TCRdb reprocessed the multiplex PCR reads with MiXCR, giving one entry per CDR3 protein. The table shows several thousand distinct CDR3 sequences, with roughly 24% occurring only once. This clonotype is labeled medium-sized. Antigen unknown. The template was genomic DNA from peripheral blood, not RNA. Points from the study as a whole: Healthy donors lost TCR diversity with age mainly through richness, cancer patients through richness and evenness. Age-matched healthy donors had significantly more diverse, less clonal blood TCR repertoires than untreated cancer patients.

The TCR originated in a human donor with a solid tumor. Specimen: blood.

Written as DNA, the CDR3 is TGTGCCAGCAGCTTCGGGAGGACCGCCACCGGGGAGCTGTTTTTT. As protein: CASSFGRTATGELFF. V gene TRBV13 combines with J gene TRBJ2-2, with TRBD2 matching 7 bases. V dropped 3 bases and J dropped 4; count of bases not matched to a gene: 5. CDR3 length: 15 residues. From germline, CDR1 is PRHDT and CDR2 FYEKMQ (reference sequence). Full variable domain (remainder filled in from reference TRBV13 and TRBJ2-2): AAGVIQSPRHLIKEKRETATLKCYPIPRHDTVYWYQQGPGQDPQFLISFYEKMQSDKGSIPDRFSAQQFSDYHSELNMSSLELGDSALYFCASSFGRTATGELFFGEGSRLTVL.